What follows describes a single T cell receptor (beta chain). Antigen specificity is unknown. The sort gate was single viable CD3+CD4+CD8-CD45RO+ cells for memory CD4+ T cells. The sample is drawn from a study of memory CD4+ T cells and cytomegalovirus serostatus. Here immunoSEQ multiplex PCR was the method, and the copy in TCRdb shows in-frame clones only, minus some. The sample carries 45,000 to 65,000 clones, 70% to 85% recorded once. CDR3 size: 13 residues. The germline V gene has CDR1 ENHRY and CDR2 SYGVKD. V lost 6 bases to trimming and J lost 8 bases; unmatched junction nucleotides: 7. Whole-study findings and limits: The CMV-associated TCR signature appears largely within the CD4+ memory repertoire.

Sequencing was done on a sample of memory CD4+ T cells from blood. The receptor was isolated from an adult in good health and CMV-seronegative. This sequence joins TRBV10-3 and TRBJ1-2, with 9 positions matching TRBD1. This chain's CDR3 is CAIRDRGGFGYTF. CDR3 coding DNA: TGTGCCATCAGGGACAGGGGTGGTTTCGGCTACACCTTC.